Reported below is one T cell receptor (beta chain). Its antigen is as yet unknown. This sample is part of a study of cytomegalovirus exposure and HLA in healthy donors. Study-level findings and limits: Segments of the TCR beta V type were, in most cases, productive about 90% or about 30% of the time in an earlier analysis.

The donors, nominally healthy at sampling, likely had unrecorded immune exposures. The PCR ran on 60 Vbeta and 13 Jbeta primers. Produced via immunoSEQ multiplex PCR; TCRdb's table is partial and in-frame only. Here the sample spans about 140,000 clones, roughly 9.6% being singletons. The TCR originated in a woman in her thirties or forties in good health and CMV-seropositive. The sample comprised PBMCs.

CDR3: CATRWEGGYGYTF. In DNA form, the CDR3 reads TGCGCCACCCGCTGGGAAGGGGGCTATGGCTACACCTTC. This chain connects TRBV5-1 to TRBJ1-2; D possibly corresponds to TRBD1 (6 bases). Germline-derived CDR1 and CDR2 are SGHRS and YFSETQ. V lost 9 bases and J lost 4, with 16 bases in between. The CDR3 loop spans 13 amino acids.